These 29 T cell receptor beta chains originate from one sample sequenced in a study of T cell responses to AZD1222 COVID-19 vaccine. Sequencing was performed with immunoSEQ multiplex PCR; in TCRdb, only in-frame clones are kept and a portion is missing. In the table there are tens of thousands of clones, 75% to 90% of which are singletons. The sample was peripheral blood, taken 28 days after the second AZD1222 dose. The origin of the receptors is an adult who received the AZD1222 COVID-19 vaccine.

This clone appeared a single time. The V and J genes are TRBV4-1 and TRBJ1-1; weak D call: TRBD1 (5 bases). Germline V gene data show CDR1 as MGHRA and CDR2 as YSYEKL. V gave up 0 bases and J gave up 4 bases, with 12 bases separating them. This CDR3 has 15 residues. CDR3 region: CASSQDAREVTEAFF. The CDR3 DNA is TGCGCCAGCAGCCAAGATGCCAGGGAGGTCACTGAAGCTTTCTTT.

J is TRBJ1-2 and V is TRBV3-1 (or the pseudogene TRBV3-2), with D hard to call. The CDR3 sequence is 14 residues long. Trimming removed 2 bases at V and 0 bases at J, with 7 bases between. Germline CDR1 LGHDT, CDR2 YNNKEL (reference sequence). The CDR3 sequence: CASSQTGTNYGYTF. The CDR3 DNA follows: TGTGCCAGCAGCCAAACCGGGACTAACTATGGCTACACCTTC.

The genes are TRBV4-3 and TRBJ1-1; the D is unclear. The V end lost 4 bases, the J end lost 7 bases, and 19 bases lay between the germline ends. CDR1 and CDR2 (germline): LGHNA, YSLEER. The CDR3 runs 15 residues. CDR3 DNA sequence: TGCGCCAGCAGCCTCCTTATCGGGCAGCACCATGAAGCTTTCTTT. Translation: CASSLLIGQHHEAFF.

The chain links TRBV21-1 to TRBJ1-6; the table names TRBD1, a call not compared with the DNA. TRBV21-1 is a recognized pseudogene. This CDR3 region has 19 residues. The DNA for the CDR3 is TGTGCCAGCAGCAGGCAGGGGGCGTTCTTTTCGTCCTATAATTCACCCCTCCACTTT. It is translated as CASSRQGAFFSSYNSPLHF.

The chain recombines TRBV5-1 with TRBJ2-5; 15 positions agree with TRBD2. V gave up 9 bases and J gave up 4 bases; unmatched junction bases: 4. This CDR3 has 14 residues. Germline lookup yields CDR1 SGHRS and CDR2 YFSETQ. CDR3 in amino acids: CATGTSGRRETQYF. CDR3 bases: TGCGCCACTGGGACTAGCGGGAGGAGAGAGACCCAGTACTTC.

The chain couples TRBV11-2 to TRBJ2-1, with 8 positions matching TRBD2. Per the germline V gene, CDR1 is SGHAT and CDR2 is FQNNGV. The CDR3 consists of 16 residues. J gave up 3 bases and V 5 bases, and 9 bases lay outside the gene matches. In DNA, the CDR3 is TGTGCCAGCAGCAAAAATCAGCGGGGGTTCTACAATGAGCAGTTCTTC. Its protein is CASSKNQRGFYNEQFF.

This chain links TRBV5-5 with TRBJ2-1; D possibly corresponds to TRBD1 (6 bases). Germline V lookup: CDR1 SGHKS, CDR2 YYEKEE (reference sequence). This CDR3 is 16 amino acids long. Trimming shortened V by 4 bases and J by 4 bases, and 18 bases separated the two germline ends. This chain's CDR3 is CASSATGHMAYNEQFF. In DNA form, the CDR3 reads TGTGCCAGCAGCGCGACGGGACACATGGCTTACAATGAGCAGTTCTTC.

This rearrangement joins TRBV7-3 to TRBJ2-3; D tentatively reads TRBD1 or TRBD2 (5 bases each). The germline gives CDR1 SGHTA, CDR2 FQGTGA. V was cut by 6 bases and J by 4 bases, with 11 bases left in between. CDR3 length: 13 residues. The CDR3 DNA sequence: TGTGCCAGCAGTTTGGGGGTAGCAGATACGCAGTATTTT. It is translated as CASSLGVADTQYF.

The rearrangement joins TRBV30 to TRBJ1-3, with D unclear. CDR1 GTSNPN and CDR2 SVGIG come from the germline V gene (reference sequence). The CDR3 runs 15 residues. Trimming removed 2 bases at V and 3 bases at J, with 14 bases between. The CDR3, as DNA: TGTGCCTGGAGTCCGGCGGACGTATATGGAAACACCATATATTTT. This sequence encodes CAWSPADVYGNTIYF.

This sequence joins TRBV7-9 and TRBJ2-3; 13 bases line up with TRBD2. The ends lost 5 bases at V and 0 bases at J; junction bases unmatched: 5. The CDR3 is 17 amino acids. CDR1 and CDR2 (germline): SEHNR, FQNEAQ (reference sequence). The CDR3 loop is CASSVGLAGISTDTQYF. The CDR3 DNA follows: TGTGCCAGCAGCGTGGGACTAGCGGGGATCAGCACAGATACGCAGTATTTT.

The chain couples TRBV6-2 or TRBV6-3 to TRBJ1-2; D may be TRBD1 (6 bases). CDR1 and CDR2 from the germline V gene are MNHEY and SVGEGT. The CDR3 is made up of 13 amino acids. The V and J ends lost 2 bases and 4 bases respectively, with 8 bases between them. The CDR3 is CASSYRGIYGYTF. The CDR3 DNA is TGTGCCAGCAGTTACAGGGGGATCTATGGCTACACCTTC.

The rearrangement uses TRBV29-1 and TRBJ2-1; D perhaps matches TRBD1 (5 bases). The CDR3 is 15 residues long. Germline CDR1 SQVTM, CDR2 ANQGSEA. V lost 2 bases and J lost 6, with 17 bases in between. DNA of the CDR3: TGCAGCGTTGAAAGGATCTTAGGACACAGCAATGAGCAGTTCTTC. It yields the protein CSVERILGHSNEQFF.

The chain links TRBV6-1 to TRBJ1-6; 8 bases are a match to TRBD1. CDR1 is MNHNS, CDR2 SASEGT, per germline. The CDR3 extends over 13 amino acids. After removal of 3 bases from V and 10 bases from J, the junction contained 2 bases not matched to a gene. The CDR3 sequence is CASSDDRGSPLHF. The CDR3 region has the DNA TGTGCCAGCAGTGACGACAGGGGATCACCCCTCCACTTT.

The V gene is TRBV5-1, the J gene TRBJ2-7; D may be TRBD1 (5 bases). V lost 4 bases, J lost 0 bases, and 8 bases lay in between. Germline loops: CDR1 SGHRS, CDR2 YFSETQ. The CDR3 contains 13 residues. The CDR3 protein is CASSPDSSYEQYF. DNA of the CDR3: TGCGCCAGCAGCCCTGACAGCTCCTACGAGCAGTACTTC.

J is TRBJ1-4 and V is TRBV7-6; D is possibly TRBD1 (6 bases). This CDR3 contains 15 residues. V was pared by 5 bases and J by 7 bases, with 17 bases between. Looked up from germline, CDR1 is SGHVS and CDR2 is FNYEAQ. The CDR3 sequence is CASSAYTGFGEKLFF. CDR3 sequence (DNA): TGTGCCAGCAGCGCGTACACAGGGTTTGGTGAAAAACTGTTTTTT.

V is TRBV6-2 or TRBV6-3 and J is TRBJ2-1; D unresolved. This CDR3 is built from 13 residues. Trimming pared 5 bases from V and 10 bases from J, leaving 15 bases between. Per the germline V gene, CDR1 is MNHEY and CDR2 is SVGEGT. The CDR3 loop is CASSAKDVGEQFF. As DNA, the CDR3 is TGTGCCAGCAGTGCCAAAGACGTCGGGGAGCAGTTCTTC.

The gene calls are TRBV13 and TRBJ1-1; weak D call: TRBD1 (6 bases). CDR3 length equals 14 residues. Per germline, CDR1 PRHDT and CDR2 FYEKMQ (reference sequence). Trimming removed 1 base from V and 11 bases from J, with 17 bases in between. This CDR3 reads CASSLDVRGPGAFF. CDR3 DNA sequence: TGTGCCAGCAGCTTAGATGTCAGGGGACCGGGGGCTTTCTTT.

V usage is TRBV29-1 and J usage is TRBJ2-5; 7 bases are a match to TRBD1. Germline V gene data show CDR1 as SQVTM and CDR2 as ANQGSEA. This CDR3 comprises 14 residues. Trimming took 8 bases from V and 5 from J; bases not matched to a gene: 14. CDR3 in DNA: TGCAGCCTTCGCGAGACAGGGAGAGGGGAGACCCAGTACTTC. It yields the protein CSLRETGRGETQYF. The full variable domain, with the rest looked up from reference TRBV29-1 and TRBJ2-5, is SAVISQKPSRDICQRGTSLTIQCQVDSQVTMMFWYRQQPGQSLTLIATANQGSEATYESGFVIDKFPISRPNLTFSTLTVSNMSPEDSSIYLCSLRETGRGETQYFGPGTRLLVL.

The chain joins TRBV3-1 (or the pseudogene TRBV3-2) to TRBJ2-3, with D perhaps given as TRBD1 or TRBD2 (5 bases each). CDR3 length: 14 residues. CDR1 LGHDT and CDR2 YNNKEL come from the germline V gene (reference sequence). The V end was cut by 4 bases, the J end by 4 bases, with 12 bases between. CDR3 sequence reads: CASSPFLGADTQYF. The CDR3 region has the DNA TGTGCCAGCAGCCCATTCCTGGGGGCAGATACGCAGTATTTT.

In this sample, this clone turned up once. The V call is TRBV13, the J call TRBJ1-2, with no clear D. The CDR3 contains 13 residues. V gave up 3 bases and J gave up 4 bases, with 9 bases separating them. The germline V gene has CDR1 PRHDT and CDR2 FYEKMQ (reference sequence). CDR3 nucleotides: TGTGCCAGCAGCTTGGCCCGCTTCTATGGCTACACCTTC. It translates to CASSLARFYGYTF.

The chain is built from TRBV10-3 and TRBJ1-1; D gene uncertain. CDR3 length equals 13 residues. Per the germline V gene, CDR1 is ENHRY and CDR2 is SYGVKD. Deletions cut 6 bases from V and 1 base from J, with 9 bases between. CDR3 sequence (DNA): TGTGCCATCAGCTGGGGTGGGAACACTGAAGCTTTCTTT. It yields the protein CAISWGGNTEAFF.

The V gene is TRBV3-1 (or the pseudogene TRBV3-2), the J gene TRBJ2-7; TRBD1 matches 12 bases. Germline CDR1 is LGHDT and CDR2 is YNNKEL (reference sequence). V shed 6 bases, J shed 5 bases, and the junction held 2 bases outside the gene matches. The CDR3 totals 13 residues. The CDR3 region is CASRGQGAHEQYF. CDR3 bases: TGTGCCAGCAGGGGACAGGGGGCCCACGAGCAGTACTTC.

This chain joins TRBV19 and TRBJ2-2, with a weak D call TRBD1 (6 bases). Germline assignment: CDR1 LNHDA and CDR2 SQIVND (reference sequence). The V and J ends lost 5 bases and 8 bases respectively, with 12 bases between them. This CDR3 has 13 amino acids. In nucleotides, the CDR3 is TGTGCCAGTAGTCAACAGGGTCCTGGGGAGCTGTTTTTT. Encoded protein: CASSQQGPGELFF. Complete variable domain (other parts from reference TRBV19 and TRBJ2-2): DGGITQSPKYLFRKEGQNVTLSCEQNLNHDAMYWYRQDPGQGLRLIYYSQIVNDFQKGDIAEGYSVSREKKESFPLTVTSAQKNPTAFYLCASSQQGPGELFFGEGSRLTVL.

V and J are TRBV4-2 and TRBJ2-1; 8 nucleotides align to TRBD2. Germline CDR1 LGHNA, CDR2 YNFKEQ. The V and J ends lost 0 bases and 4 bases, in that order; junction bases with no gene match: 8. This CDR3 is built from 17 residues. CDR3 coding DNA: TGTGCCAGCAGCCAAGATGGCGGGGGGACGCCTTACAATGAGCAGTTCTTC. Translating gives CASSQDGGGTPYNEQFF.

This chain links TRBV5-6 with TRBJ2-7; 8 positions agree with TRBD2. This CDR3 comprises 14 residues. The germline gives CDR1 SGHDT, CDR2 YYEEEE. V was clipped by 2 bases and J by 2 bases; unmatched bases: 3. The DNA for the CDR3 is TGTGCCAGCAGCTTTGGGACTAGTGCCTACGAGCAGTACTTC. Residues: CASSFGTSAYEQYF.

The chain has TRBV9 and TRBJ1-1; unclear D gene. CDR1 and CDR2 (germline): SGDLS, YYNGEE. Trimming stripped 3 bases from V and 1 base from J, with 7 bases between. The length of the CDR3 is 13 residues. The CDR3: CASSAAPNTEAFF. Here the CDR3 DNA reads TGTGCCAGCAGCGCCGCCCCGAACACTGAAGCTTTCTTT.

This chain connects TRBV6-1 to TRBJ2-1; 10 bases agree with TRBD2. With 0 bases clipped from V and 4 bases from J, the junction kept 0 bases outside the gene matches. The CDR3 spans 15 residues. CDR1 is MNHNS and CDR2 is SASEGT in the germline V gene. DNA of the CDR3: TGTGCCAGCAGTGAAGCAGCGGGGGGGTACAATGAGCAGTTCTTC. Amino acids: CASSEAAGGYNEQFF.

The chain joins TRBV6-5 to TRBJ1-5, with TRBD1 as a possible D gene (5 bases). Judging by the DNA end, TRBJ2-3 fits better; the J call may be wrong. The CDR3 consists of 15 residues. Germline V lookup: CDR1 MNHEY, CDR2 SVGAGI. CDR3 residues: CASSPGRYSNQPQYF. In DNA form, the CDR3 reads TGTGCCAGCAGTCCAGGGCGGTATAGCAATCAGCCCCAGTATTTT.

This chain uses TRBV27 with TRBJ2-5, with TRBD1 identical over 8 bases. Germline V gene lookup returns CDR1 MNHEY and CDR2 SMNVEV (reference sequence). CDR3 length equals 16 residues. V lost 2 bases and J lost 5; bases outside the gene matches: 10. CDR3 sequence (DNA): TGTGCCAGCAGTTTAATTTCAGGGACAGGAGTGGAGACCCAGTACTTC. It is translated as CASSLISGTGVETQYF.